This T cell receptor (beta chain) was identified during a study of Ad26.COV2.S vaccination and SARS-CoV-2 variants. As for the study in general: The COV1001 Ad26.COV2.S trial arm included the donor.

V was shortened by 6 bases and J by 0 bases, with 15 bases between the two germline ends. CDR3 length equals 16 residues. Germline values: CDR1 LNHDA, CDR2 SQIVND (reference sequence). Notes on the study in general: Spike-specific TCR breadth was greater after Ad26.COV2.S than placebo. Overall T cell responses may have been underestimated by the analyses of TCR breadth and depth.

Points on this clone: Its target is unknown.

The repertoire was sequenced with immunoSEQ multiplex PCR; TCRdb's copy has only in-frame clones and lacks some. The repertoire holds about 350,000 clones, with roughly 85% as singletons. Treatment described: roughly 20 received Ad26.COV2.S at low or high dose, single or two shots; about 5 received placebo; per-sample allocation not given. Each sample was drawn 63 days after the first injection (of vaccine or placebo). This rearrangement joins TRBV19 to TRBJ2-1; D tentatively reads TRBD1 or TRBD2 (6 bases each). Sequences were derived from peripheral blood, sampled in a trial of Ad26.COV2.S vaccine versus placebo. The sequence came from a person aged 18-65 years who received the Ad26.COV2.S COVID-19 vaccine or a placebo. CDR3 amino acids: CASRVQGGSSYNEQFF. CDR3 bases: TGTGCCAGTAGGGTTCAAGGGGGGAGCTCCTACAATGAGCAGTTCTTC.